This is a list of T cell receptor beta chains from one sample in a study of Graves' ophthalmopathy and Graves' hyperthyroidism. TCRdb ran MiXCR on the multiplex PCR reads and lists one entry per CDR3 protein. The sample consists of about 500,000 distinct CDR3 sequences, about 40% of them appearing once. Source material: peripheral blood or thyroid tissue (not recorded which). The source of these receptors is an adult man with Graves' hyperthyroidism. CDR3s include the opening cysteine and the closing phenylalanine or tryptophan. Fields, in order: clone size, V gene, D gene, J gene, CDR3 protein, CDR3 DNA. The D gene is left open where the match is weak. Only part of the rows carry a size: once, few, many, or a class if the clone is expanded.

few	TRBV4-1	.	TRBJ2-7	CASSQTGLFTGSIYEQYF	TGCGCCAGCAGCCAAACCGGACTATTTACAGGGAGTATTTACGAGCAGTACTTC
many	TRBV29-1	.	TRBJ1-2	CSVGDSTGGYTF	TGCAGCGTTGGTGACTCTACAGGGGGCTACACCTTC
many	TRBV28	.	TRBJ1-1	CASRWTREAFF	TGTGCCAGCAGGTGGACCCGTGAAGCTTTCTTT
few	TRBV10-3	.	TRBJ2-5	CASSPRGGGFRQTQYF	TGTGCCAGCAGTCCGAGGGGTGGCGGGTTTCGACAGACCCAGTACTTC
many	TRBV7-6	.	TRBJ2-5	CASSPGLDSTSYQETQYF	TGTGCCAGCAGCCCGGGACTTGACTCCACCTCGTACCAAGAGACCCAGTACTTC
many	TRBV20-1	.	TRBJ1-1	CSARQGPTAGTEAFF	TGCAGTGCTAGACAGGGGCCAACTGCCGGCACTGAAGCTTTCTTT
.	TRBV2	.	TRBJ1-6	CASRSPDSGAYSPLHF	TGTGCCAGCAGATCCCCGGACAGCGGGGCTTATTCACCCCTCCACTTT
many	TRBV5-1	.	TRBJ2-7	CASSLKGPTPYEQYF	TGCGCCAGCAGCTTGAAGGGGCCAACTCCCTACGAGCAGTACTTC
.	TRBV20-1	.	TRBJ1-1	CSARSKYRQDNTEAFF	TGCAGTGCTAGATCCAAATATAGACAGGACAACACTGAAGCTTTCTTT
.	TRBV4-1	TRBD2	TRBJ2-7	CVSSPKGTSAYEQYF	TGCGTCAGCAGCCCGAAAGGGACTAGCGCCTACGAGCAGTACTTC
.	TRBV7-2	.	TRBJ1-3	CASSLAGRSTIYF	TGTGCCAGCAGCTTAGCGGGGAGGTCCACCATATATTTT
many	TRBV2	.	TRBJ2-2	CASRRILTGELFF	TGTGCCAGCCGACGGATCCTCACCGGGGAGCTGTTTTTT
.	TRBV20-1	.	TRBJ1-4	CSARDRMAMNEKLFF	TGCAGTGCTAGAGACCGGATGGCGATGAATGAAAAACTGTTTTTT
.	TRBV7-9	.	TRBJ2-3	CASSYEDTQYF	TGTGCCAGCAGCTACGAAGATACGCAGTATTTT
many	TRBV6-5	.	TRBJ1-1	CASSYQLDKEAFF	TGTGCCAGCAGTTACCAACTCGACAAGGAAGCTTTCTTT
many	TRBV12-3/TRBV12-4	.	TRBJ1-1	CASRHGGYTEAFF	TGTGCCAGCAGACATGGCGGTTACACTGAAGCTTTCTTT
.	TRBV7-9	.	TRBJ1-6	CASSLLAGTPLHF	TGTGCCAGCAGCCTACTAGCGGGGACACCCCTCCACTTT
many	TRBV20-1	TRBD1	TRBJ1-5	CSARTGGGNQPQHF	TGCAGTGCTAGGACAGGGGGCGGCAATCAGCCCCAGCATTTT
many	TRBV10-3	.	TRBJ2-7	CAISEGGSRHF	TGTGCCATCAGTGAGGGAGGCAGCCGCCACTTC
few	TRBV7-9	.	TRBJ2-1	CASSLVNNEQFF	TGTGCCAGCAGCTTAGTCAACAATGAGCAGTTCTTC